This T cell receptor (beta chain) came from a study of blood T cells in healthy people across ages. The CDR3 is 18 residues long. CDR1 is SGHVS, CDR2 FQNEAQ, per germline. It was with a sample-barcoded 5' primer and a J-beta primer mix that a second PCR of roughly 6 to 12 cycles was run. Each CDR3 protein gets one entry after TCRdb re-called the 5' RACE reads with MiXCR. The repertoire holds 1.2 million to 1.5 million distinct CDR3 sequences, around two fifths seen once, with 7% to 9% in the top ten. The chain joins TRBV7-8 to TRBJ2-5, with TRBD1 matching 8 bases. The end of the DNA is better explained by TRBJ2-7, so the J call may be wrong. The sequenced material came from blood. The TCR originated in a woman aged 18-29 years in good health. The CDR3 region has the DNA TGTGCCAGCAGGGGGAGGCGGCAGGGGGCGAACTCTGCTTACGAGCAGTACTTC. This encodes CASRGRRQGANSAYEQYF.